These T cell receptor beta chains were read from a single sample in a study of T cells after yellow fever vaccination. TCRdb reanalysed the 5' RACE reads using MiXCR and keeps one entry per CDR3 protein. The sample records some 600,000 distinct CDR3 sequences, 9% to 15% being singletons. The sequencing here drew on PBMCs, taken on the day of the yellow fever booster vaccination. The receptors here all came from a young man who received the YFV17D yellow fever vaccine. The CDR3 runs from the conserved cysteine through the conserved F or W. A D gene is named only where the DNA matches it firmly. Clone size appears in some rows only: once, few, many, or a class for an expanded clone.

CSVDKAGALEQYF | TGCAGCGTTGATAAGGCGGGAGCTCTCGAGCAGTACTTC | TRBV29-1 | few | TRBD2 | TRBJ2-7
CASSLEAMRMVF | TGTGCCAGCAGTTTGGAAGCGATGCGTATGGTCTTC | TRBV12-3/TRBV12-4 | few | NA | TRBJ2-1
CSVAYTYEQYF | TGCAGCGTCGCATATACTTACGAGCAGTACTTC | TRBV29-1 | NA | NA | TRBJ2-7
CASSLGAGSQPQHF | TGTGCCAGCAGTTTAGGTGCAGGGAGTCAGCCCCAGCATTTT | TRBV12-3/TRBV12-4 | few | NA | TRBJ1-5
CSARPLDDNIQYF | TGCAGTGCTAGACCTCTAGATGACAACATTCAGTACTTC | TRBV20-1 | NA | NA | TRBJ2-4
CASSRSSGSSTDTQYF | TGTGCCAGCAGTCGTTCTAGCGGGTCTAGCACAGATACGCAGTATTTT | TRBV12-3/TRBV12-4 | few | TRBD2 | TRBJ2-3
CSARGPPLEETQYF | TGCAGTGCTAGAGGCCCCCCTTTAGAGGAGACCCAGTACTTC | TRBV20-1 | NA | NA | TRBJ2-5
CASSHWGRGDMAKNIQYF | TGTGCCAGCAGCCATTGGGGGCGAGGGGATATGGCCAAAAACATTCAGTACTTC | TRBV11-2 | NA | NA | TRBJ2-4
CSATGGPGELFF | TGCAGTGCTACGGGAGGGCCTGGGGAGCTGTTTTTT | TRBV20-1 | NA | TRBD2 | TRBJ2-2
CSARVPGGGRETQYF | TGCAGTGCTAGAGTGCCAGGGGGCGGCCGAGAGACCCAGTACTTC | TRBV20-1 | NA | TRBD1 | TRBJ2-5
CASSFDWGHEQYF | TGTGCCAGCAGCTTCGATTGGGGGCACGAGCAGTACTTC | TRBV5-4 | few | NA | TRBJ2-7
CSAQERVLETQYF | TGCAGTGCCCAAGAAAGGGTTTTGGAGACCCAGTACTTC | TRBV20-1 | NA | NA | TRBJ2-5
CASSSTDSPQHF | TGTGCCAGCAGTTCCACGGACAGTCCCCAGCATTTT | TRBV6-5 | few | NA | TRBJ1-5
CASSRSTGVGQPQHF | TGCGCCAGCAGCCGATCGACAGGGGTGGGCCAGCCCCAGCATTTT | TRBV4-3 | NA | TRBD1 | TRBJ1-5
CAGSFSGQGAGYTF | TGTGCCGGCAGTTTTTCCGGACAGGGGGCTGGCTACACCTTC | TRBV12-3/TRBV12-4 | NA | TRBD1 | TRBJ1-2
CRVVADTDTQYF | TGCAGGGTGGTAGCGGACACAGATACGCAGTATTTT | TRBV20-1 | few | NA | TRBJ2-3
CASSTYSGILNSPLHF | TGTGCCAGTAGCACTTATTCCGGGATTTTAAATTCACCCCTCCACTTT | TRBV19 | NA | NA | TRBJ1-6
CASSNPQGSNYGYTF | TGTGCCAGCAGCAATCCTCAGGGTTCTAACTATGGCTACACCTTC | TRBV21-1 | many | NA | TRBJ1-2
CASSLGWGGNQPQHF | TGCGCCAGCAGCTTGGGCTGGGGAGGCAATCAGCCCCAGCATTTT | TRBV5-1 | NA | NA | TRBJ1-5
CASRIAGGGGYNEQFF | TGTGCCAGCAGAATAGCGGGAGGGGGGGGCTACAATGAGCAGTTCTTC | TRBV28 | NA | TRBD2 | TRBJ2-1
CASSPGSPNYNEQFF | TGTGCCAGCAGCCCGGGATCACCCAACTACAATGAGCAGTTCTTC | TRBV27 | NA | NA | TRBJ2-1
CSARAGARNQPQHF | TGCAGTGCTAGGGCAGGGGCCCGCAATCAGCCCCAGCATTTT | TRBV20-1 | few | NA | TRBJ1-5
CASSLSGNTIYF | TGTGCCAGCAGCCTCTCTGGAAACACCATATATTTT | TRBV12-3/TRBV12-4 | many | NA | TRBJ1-3